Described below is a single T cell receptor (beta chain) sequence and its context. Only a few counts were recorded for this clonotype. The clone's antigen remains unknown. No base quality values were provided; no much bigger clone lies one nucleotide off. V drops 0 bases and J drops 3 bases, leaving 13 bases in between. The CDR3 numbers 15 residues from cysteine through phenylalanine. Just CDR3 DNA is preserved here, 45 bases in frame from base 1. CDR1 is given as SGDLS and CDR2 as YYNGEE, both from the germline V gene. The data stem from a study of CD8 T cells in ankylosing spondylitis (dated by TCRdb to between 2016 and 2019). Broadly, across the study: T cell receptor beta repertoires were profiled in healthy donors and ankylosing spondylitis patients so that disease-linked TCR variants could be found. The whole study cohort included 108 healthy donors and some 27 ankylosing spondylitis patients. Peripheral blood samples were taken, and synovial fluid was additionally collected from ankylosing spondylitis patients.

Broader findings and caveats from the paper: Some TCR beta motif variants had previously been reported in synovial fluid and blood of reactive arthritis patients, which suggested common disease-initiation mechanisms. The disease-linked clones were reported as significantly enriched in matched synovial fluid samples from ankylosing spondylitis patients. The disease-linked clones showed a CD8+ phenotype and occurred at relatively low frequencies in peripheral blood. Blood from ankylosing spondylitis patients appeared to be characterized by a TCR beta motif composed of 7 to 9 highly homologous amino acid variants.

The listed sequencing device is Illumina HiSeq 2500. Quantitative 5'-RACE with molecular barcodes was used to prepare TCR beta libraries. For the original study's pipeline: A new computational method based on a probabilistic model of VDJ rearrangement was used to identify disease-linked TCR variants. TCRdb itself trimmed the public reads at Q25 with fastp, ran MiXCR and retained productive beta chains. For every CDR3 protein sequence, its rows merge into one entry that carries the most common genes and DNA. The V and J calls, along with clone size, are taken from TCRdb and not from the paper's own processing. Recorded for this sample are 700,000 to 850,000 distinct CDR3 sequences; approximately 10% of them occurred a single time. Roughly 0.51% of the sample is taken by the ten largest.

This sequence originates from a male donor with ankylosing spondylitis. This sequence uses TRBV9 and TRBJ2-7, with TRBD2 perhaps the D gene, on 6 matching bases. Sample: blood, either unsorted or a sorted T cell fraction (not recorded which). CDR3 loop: CASSVVGGSGYEQYF. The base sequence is TGTGCCAGCAGCGTAGTGGGGGGAAGCGGCTACGAGCAGTACTTC. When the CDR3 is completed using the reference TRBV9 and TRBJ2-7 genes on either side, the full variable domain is DSGVTQTPKHLITATGQRVTLRCSPRSGDLSVYWYQQSLDQGLQFLIQYYNGEERAKGNILERFSAQQFPDLHSELNLSSLELGDSALYFCASSVVGGSGYEQYFGPGTRLTVT.